The 19 T cell receptor beta chains listed next were all sequenced from one sample in a study of T-cell reconstitution after alpha-beta-depleted transplantation in children. The TCRbeta library was prepared with unique molecular identifiers. TCRdb passed the PCR reads through MiXCR, listing each CDR3 protein once. The repertoire holds roughly 100,000 distinct CDR3 sequences, with roughly 7.7% as singletons. Material: PBMCs from the stem cell graft donor, obtained from the stem cell graft. The source is a human donor who donated a stem cell graft to a child with congenital amegakaryocytic thrombocytopenia.

The rearrangement joins TRBV15 to TRBJ1-2; maybe TRBD1 (6 bases). V was cut by 3 bases and J by 8 bases, with 10 bases left in between. The CDR3 length is 12 residues. CDR1 and CDR2 (germline): LNHNV, YYDKDF (reference sequence). The CDR3 is CATSRDQGGYTF. DNA of the CDR3: TGTGCCACCAGCAGGGATCAGGGGGGCTACACCTTC.

Ten or more counts support this clonotype. The chain uses TRBV7-2 and TRBJ2-5, with 7 bases lining up with TRBD2. Germline CDR1 is SGHTA and CDR2 is FQGNSA. J was trimmed by 7 bases and V by 2 bases; bases with no gene match: 10. The CDR3 sequence is 15 residues long. The CDR3 spells CASSLRLAAGGTQYF. In DNA, the CDR3 is TGTGCCAGCAGCTTAAGGCTAGCGGCGGGTGGGACCCAGTACTTC.

There are many counts of this clonotype. The chain joins TRBV24-1 to TRBJ1-1, with a possible D match to TRBD1 (5 bases). CDR3 size: 15 residues. CDR1 KGHDR and CDR2 SFDVKD come from the germline V gene. Trimming cost V 3 bases and J 4 bases, with 14 bases left between them. The CDR3 DNA reads as TGTGCCACCAGTGATACTAATCGGGGCGGCACTGAAGCTTTCTTT. Residues: CATSDTNRGGTEAFF.

This clonotype was recorded at least ten times. The chain has TRBV28 and TRBJ1-1; maybe TRBD1 (5 bases). CDR3 size: 15 residues. Germline lookup yields CDR1 MDHEN and CDR2 SYDVKM. The ends were cut back, 6 bases at V and 4 bases at J, with 18 bases in the middle. CDR3 nucleotide sequence: TGTGCCAGCAGCCGCCACCCCACGGGGGTCACTGAAGCTTTCTTT. Amino acids: CASSRHPTGVTEAFF.

Many counts were recorded for this clonotype. The genes are TRBV3-1 and TRBJ2-7; TRBD1 aligns across 7 bases. Germline CDR1 and CDR2: LGHDT and YNNKEL (reference sequence). The CDR3 is 12 amino acids. The trim removed 10 bases at V and 3 bases at J, leaving 6 bases unmatched. CDR3 coding DNA: TGTGCCACAGAGGGGGCCGGCTACGAGCAGTACTTC. This codes for CATEGAGYEQYF.

The chain has TRBV5-1 and TRBJ2-5; a weak D match, TRBD1 (6 bases). CDR1 SGHRS and CDR2 YFSETQ come from the germline V gene. The CDR3 is 14 residues long. V dropped 4 bases and J dropped 5 bases, with 15 bases sitting between them. This CDR3 reads CASSPLGQGETQYF. CDR3 sequence (DNA): TGCGCCAGCAGCCCATTGGGCCAGGGGGAGACCCAGTACTTC.

The sample holds many counts of this clonotype. The chain uses TRBV5-1 and TRBJ2-7; possible D gene TRBD2, 5 bases. Germline V CDR1 and CDR2: SGHRS, YFSETQ. V was shortened by 0 bases and J by 7 bases, with 17 bases between the two germline ends. This CDR3 has 15 amino acids. CDR3 sequence (DNA): TGCGCCAGCAGCTTGGTTCGGGGAGTGGACGGGGAGCAGTACTTC. Residues: CASSLVRGVDGEQYF.

The table lists this clonotype with many counts. This chain connects TRBV7-9 to TRBJ2-7, with D maybe TRBD1 (5 bases). The V gene lost 1 base and the J gene lost 4 bases, with 8 bases spanning the gap. The CDR3 runs 13 residues. CDR1 and CDR2 from the germline V gene are SEHNR and FQNEAQ (reference sequence). CDR3 in DNA: TGTGCCAGCAGCTTAGGGTCAGGGTACGAGCAGTACTTC. Protein sequence: CASSLGSGYEQYF.

Ten or more counts support this clonotype. The rearrangement links TRBV18 to TRBJ2-5; D may be TRBD1 (6 bases). V gave up 6 bases and J gave up 2 bases, with 13 bases separating them. CDR3 size: 14 residues. Germline CDR1 and CDR2: KGHSH and LQKENI. The CDR3 region has the DNA TGTGCCAGCTCCCTCTGGACAGTTCAAGAGACCCAGTACTTC. Translation: CASSLWTVQETQYF.

The count of this clonotype is one. The junction departs from germline at one end; a sequencing error may be responsible. The chain recombines TRBV7-2 with TRBJ1-6; D call uncertain. The CDR3 has 14 residues. Germline assignment: CDR1 SGHTA and CDR2 FQGNSA. CDR3 region: CASSLLWQNSPLHF. CDR3 in DNA: TGTGCCAGCAGCTTACTTTGGCAGAATTCACCCCTCCACTTC.

This clonotype was seen more than once but under ten times. The rearrangement joins TRBV5-1 to TRBJ2-5; D not resolved. Trimming left V 0 bases short and J 3 bases short, with 3 bases between. The CDR3 runs 12 residues. CDR1 SGHRS and CDR2 YFSETQ come from the germline V gene. DNA for the CDR3: TGCGCCAGCAGCTTGGAGAAAGAGACCCAGTACTTC. Protein product: CASSLEKETQYF.

This clonotype was counted at least ten times. V is TRBV3-1 and J is TRBJ2-7; 7 positions match TRBD1. V lost 10 bases, J lost 6 bases, and 9 bases stayed unmatched. Germline V gives CDR1 LGHDT, CDR2 YNNKEL (reference sequence). This CDR3 is 12 amino acids long. CDR3 protein: CANLDRDCEQYF. Written as DNA, the CDR3 is TGTGCCAACTTAGACAGGGATTGCGAGCAGTACTTC.

In its sample, this clonotype was seen many times. The chain is built from TRBV29-1 and TRBJ2-7; TRBD1 aligns across 7 bases. Germline V gene data show CDR1 as SQVTM and CDR2 as ANQGSEA. This CDR3 contains 13 residues. Trimming cost V 5 bases and J 2 bases; bases outside gene matches: 6. The CDR3 DNA follows: TGCAGCGTTCGCAGGGGGACCACCTACGAGCAGTACTTC. Translation gives CSVRRGTTYEQYF.

This clonotype was found a few times. The chain employs TRBV25-1 and TRBJ2-7; TRBD1 agrees at 7 bases. The V and J ends lost 6 bases and 2 bases, in that order; junction bases with no gene match: 1. Per the germline V gene, CDR1 is MGHDK and CDR2 is SYGVNS. The length of the CDR3 is 12 residues. The CDR3 protein is CASRGQAYEQYF. The CDR3 coding sequence is TGTGCCAGCAGAGGACAGGCCTACGAGCAGTACTTC.

This clonotype has ten or more counts. V usage is TRBV5-1 and J usage is TRBJ2-5, with no clear D. The CDR3 totals 12 residues. Between the trimmed V and J ends, which lost 1 base and 7 bases, there was a span of 8 bases. Germline V gene sequence: CDR1 SGHRS, CDR2 YFSETQ. CDR3 coding DNA: TGCGCCAGCAGCTTGTCGCCCGGGACCCAGTACTTC. Protein sequence: CASSLSPGTQYF.

This clonotype was picked up many times. V gene TRBV3-1 combines with J gene TRBJ2-1; tentative D call: TRBD1 (6 bases). Germline values: CDR1 LGHDT, CDR2 YNNKEL (reference sequence). CDR3 length: 21 residues. The germline V and J ends were trimmed by 0 bases and 1 base, with 25 bases remaining between them. CDR3 protein: CASSQDLDSIPPLFSYNEQFF. Written as DNA, the CDR3 is TGTGCCAGCAGCCAAGACCTGGACAGCATACCTCCTCTATTTTCCTACAATGAGCAGTTCTTC.

This clonotype was detected many times. The chain uses TRBV5-1 and TRBJ1-6, with a possible D match to TRBD1 (5 bases). CDR1 and CDR2 (germline): SGHRS, YFSETQ. Trimming pared 5 bases from V and 8 bases from J, leaving 20 bases between. CDR3 length: 16 amino acids. CDR3: CASSPGAWGVYSPLHF. In DNA, the CDR3 is TGCGCCAGCAGTCCTGGGGCGTGGGGGGTATATTCACCCCTCCACTTT.

This clonotype is medium-sized (0.01 to 0.1%) within its sample. The chain combines TRBV29-1 with TRBJ1-1; D is undetermined. The CDR3 has 13 residues. The ends were cut back, 7 bases at V and 3 bases at J, with 15 bases in the middle. Germline values: CDR1 SQVTM, CDR2 ANQGSEA. The CDR3 DNA reads as TGCAGCGCCACAGCAGCGCGCGACACTGAAGCTTTCTTT. It is translated as CSATAARDTEAFF.

This clonotype has ten or more counts. For the CDR3, the DNA is TGCAGTGCTAGAGCTGTTCGAGGGGCCGTGGGAGAAGCTTTCTTT. Translated, it gives CSARAVRGAVGEAFF. This chain links TRBV20-1 with TRBJ1-1; a weak D match, TRBD1 (5 bases). Trimming removed 1 base at V and 8 bases at J, with 20 bases between. The CDR3 is 15 amino acids. CDR1 is DFQATT and CDR2 is SNEGSKA in the germline V gene (reference sequence).